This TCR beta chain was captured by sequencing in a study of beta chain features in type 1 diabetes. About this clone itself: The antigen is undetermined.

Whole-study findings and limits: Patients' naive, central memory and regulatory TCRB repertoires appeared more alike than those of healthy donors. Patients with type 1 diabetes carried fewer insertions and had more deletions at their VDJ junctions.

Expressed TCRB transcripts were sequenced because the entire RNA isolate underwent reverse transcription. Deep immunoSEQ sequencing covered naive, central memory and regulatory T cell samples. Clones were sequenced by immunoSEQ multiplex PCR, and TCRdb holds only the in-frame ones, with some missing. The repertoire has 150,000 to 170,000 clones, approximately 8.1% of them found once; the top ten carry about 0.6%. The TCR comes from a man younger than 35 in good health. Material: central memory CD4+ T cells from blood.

CDR3 DNA: TGTGCCAGCAGCTTAGGTAGCAGCGAGACCCAGTACTTC. Amino acids: CASSLGSSETQYF. The V and J genes are TRBV7-8 and TRBJ2-5; the D is unclear. The V end lost 1 base, the J end lost 5 bases, and 8 bases lay between the germline ends. CDR1 and CDR2 from the germline V gene are SGHVS and FQNEAQ. CDR3 length: 13 amino acids.